A single T cell receptor beta chain is shown here with its context. Its antigen is unknown. A multiplex PCR was run with 60 Vbeta primers and 13 Jbeta primers. Source study methods: A follow-up analysis tallied some 80 million unique TCR beta chains, roughly 11 million shared. Sequencing used immunoSEQ multiplex PCR; TCRdb keeps in-frame clones, though not all of them. V, J and clone size are taken as reported in that table, and D and trimming were inferred from the DNA itself. Of hundreds of thousands of clones detected, more than 60% appear once; the ten largest clones hold around 0.2%. Deletions cut 7 bases from V and 1 base from J, with 7 bases between. Germline-derived CDR1 and CDR2 are ENHRY and SYGVKD. The CDR3 runs 12 residues. This sample was included in a study of cytomegalovirus exposure and HLA in healthy donors. The study, taken as a whole, reports: A later analysis associated 16,000 or so TCR beta sequences with HLA alleles at a 0.05 false discovery rate.

The sample taken for sequencing was PBMCs. The chain couples TRBV10-3 to TRBJ2-5; no firm D call. The sequence came from a girl aged 2 to 9 in good health and CMV-seronegative. CDR3 sequence reads: CAIMNSQETQYF. The CDR3 DNA sequence: TGTGCCATCATGAACAGCCAAGAGACCCAGTACTTC.